This T cell receptor (beta chain) was identified in a study of T cell responses to AZD1222 COVID-19 vaccine. Study at large: Second-dose groups at about 4 or about 12 weeks were pooled. General study findings and limits: Among spike-specific TCRs, nearly half reportedly target unmutated variant regions.

A note on this clone: Its cognate antigen is unknown.

Sequencing used immunoSEQ multiplex PCR; TCRdb keeps in-frame clones, though not all of them. The table has about 100,000 clones, around 89% seen once. Germline V gene lookup returns CDR1 SEHNR and CDR2 FQNEAQ (reference sequence). The CDR3 loop spans 12 amino acids. Trimming left V 3 bases short and J 2 bases short, with 2 bases between. The starting material was peripheral blood, obtained on day 0 of AZD1222 vaccination. The rearrangement uses TRBV7-9 and TRBJ1-3; D is uncertain. The TCR comes from an adult in good health. CDR3 protein: CASSFAGNTIYF. CDR3 coding DNA: TGTGCCAGCAGCTTCGCTGGAAACACCATATATTTT. Complete variable domain (other parts from reference TRBV7-9 and TRBJ1-3): DTGVSQNPRHKITKRGQNVTFRCDPISEHNRLYWYRQTLGQGPEFLTYFQNEAQLEKSRLLSDRFSAERPKGSFSTLEIQRTEQGDSAMYLCASSFAGNTIYFGEGSWLTVV.